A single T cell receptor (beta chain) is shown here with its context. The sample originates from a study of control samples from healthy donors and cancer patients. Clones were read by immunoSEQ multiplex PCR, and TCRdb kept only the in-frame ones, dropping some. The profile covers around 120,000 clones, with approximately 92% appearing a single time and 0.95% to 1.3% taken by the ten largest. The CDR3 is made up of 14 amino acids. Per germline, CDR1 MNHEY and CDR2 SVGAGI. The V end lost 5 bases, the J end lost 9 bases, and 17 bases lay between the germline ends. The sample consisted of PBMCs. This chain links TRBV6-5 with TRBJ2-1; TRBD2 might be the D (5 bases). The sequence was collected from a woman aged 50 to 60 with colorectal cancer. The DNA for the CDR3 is TGTGCCAGCAGTACCAGCGGAGTTGCTGGTGAGCAGTTCTTC. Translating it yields CASSTSGVAGEQFF.